Listed here are 19 T cell receptor beta chains from one sample, sequenced in a study of post-analysis software for immune sequencing data. Study-wide findings and caveats: Patients showed TRBV5-6, TRBV5-1 and TRBV20-1 among four to six TRBV segments more frequent than in controls.

No cognate antigen is known for these TCRs. Prepared libraries of TCR beta cDNA carried unique molecular identifiers. Each CDR3 protein is one row after TCRdb ran MiXCR on the PCR reads. The data show roughly 870,000 distinct CDR3 sequences, approximately 57% seen once. Specimen: blood. The receptors derive from a girl aged 5-17 years with multiple sclerosis.

The count of this clonotype is one. The chain employs TRBV12-3 or TRBV12-4 and TRBJ2-1; 10 bases agree with TRBD1. J lost 9 bases, V lost 2 bases, and 7 bases had no gene match. CDR3 size: 15 residues. The CDR3 sequence is CASSLIGQGVGEQFF. The CDR3 DNA reads TGTGCCAGCAGTTTAATAGGACAGGGGGTCGGTGAGCAGTTCTTC.

The V and J genes are TRBV20-1 and TRBJ1-4; D gene uncertain. V lost 6 bases, J lost 2 bases, and 22 bases lay in between. CDR3 length: 17 residues. CDR1 DFQATT and CDR2 SNEGSKA come from the germline V gene (reference sequence). CDR3 bases: TGCAGTGCCTGGACGGTCGGCCGAATTAATACTAATGAAAAACTGTTTTTT. Translated, it gives CSAWTVGRINTNEKLFF.

The chain carries TRBV2 and TRBJ1-2, with 11 bases lining up with TRBD1. This CDR3 has 14 amino acids. The J segment lost 4 bases and the V segment lost 7 bases, leaving 5 bases of the junction unmatched. Per germline, CDR1 SNHLY and CDR2 FYNNEI. The chain's CDR3 is CASKAGTGGYGYTF. In DNA form, the CDR3 reads TGTGCCAGCAAGGCCGGGACAGGGGGCTATGGCTACACCTTC.

The chain links TRBV12-3 or TRBV12-4 to TRBJ2-7; D ambiguous. The CDR3 covers 14 residues. Trimming stripped 2 bases from V and 2 bases from J, with 10 bases between. The CDR3 DNA follows: TGTGCCAGCAGTTTATTAGTTAATCCCTACGAGCAGTACTTC. Protein: CASSLLVNPYEQYF.

The genes are TRBV6-1 and TRBJ2-3; D gene uncertain. The CDR3 spans 15 residues. The V end was cut by 11 bases, the J end by 2 bases, with 20 bases between. The germline gives CDR1 MNHNS, CDR2 SASEGT. The chain's CDR3 is CAGTITWPITDTQYF. The CDR3 region has the DNA TGTGCCGGTACGATAACGTGGCCTATCACAGATACGCAGTATTTT.

The V call is TRBV5-1, the J call TRBJ2-7, with 7 positions matching TRBD1. J gave up 4 bases and V 3 bases, and 7 bases lay outside the gene matches. The germline gives CDR1 SGHRS, CDR2 YFSETQ. This CDR3 has 14 amino acids. CDR3 in amino acids: CASSWGQPGYEQYF. In DNA form, the CDR3 reads TGCGCCAGCAGCTGGGGACAGCCGGGATACGAGCAGTACTTC.

The chain joins TRBV7-2 to TRBJ2-1; 11 nucleotides agree with TRBD2. With V trimmed by 3 bases and J by 3 bases, 7 bases remained unmatched. CDR1 SGHTA and CDR2 FQGNSA come from the germline V gene. The CDR3 is made up of 17 amino acids. The CDR3 sequence: CASSFPRLAGHYNEQFF. The CDR3 DNA reads as TGTGCCAGCAGCTTCCCGAGACTAGCGGGGCACTACAATGAGCAGTTCTTC.

This chain links TRBV3-1 with TRBJ1-1, with D perhaps TRBD1 (5 bases). The CDR3 runs 15 residues. The germline V gene has CDR1 LGHDT and CDR2 YNNKEL (reference sequence). V lost 4 bases and J 5 bases, leaving 17 bases between the germline ends. The DNA of the CDR3 is TGTGCCAGCAGCCCTCGGGACTCCTTGGGGACTGAAGCTTTCTTT. It encodes CASSPRDSLGTEAFF.

This clonotype has just a few counts. This chain links TRBV5-5 with TRBJ1-5; perhaps TRBD1 as D (6 bases). V lost 0 bases and J 5 bases, leaving 15 bases between the germline ends. The CDR3 is made up of 16 amino acids. Germline CDR1 SGHKS, CDR2 YYEKEE (reference sequence). The CDR3 region has the DNA TGTGCCAGCAGCTTGGGGGGCGGGGGCTCGGATCAGCCCCAGCATTTT. Translated, it gives CASSLGGGGSDQPQHF.

This clonotype occurred a few times. V and J are TRBV7-8 and TRBJ2-1; tentatively, D is TRBD1 or TRBD2 (6 bases each). With 7 bases removed from V and 4 bases from J, the gap between germline ends came to 17 bases. CDR3 size: 15 residues. Germline V lookup: CDR1 SGHVS, CDR2 FQNEAQ. The CDR3 coding sequence is TGTGCCAGCATCCCTTATAGGGGGGTTTACAATGAGCAGTTCTTC. It specifies CASIPYRGVYNEQFF.

This clonotype was recorded only once. The rearrangement joins TRBV7-9 to TRBJ2-1, with D possibly being TRBD2 (6 bases). V was clipped by 3 bases and J by 6 bases, with 15 bases between them. The CDR3 runs to 15 residues. CDR1 and CDR2 from the germline V gene are SEHNR and FQNEAQ (reference sequence). CDR3 coding DNA: TGTGCCAGCAGCTTGCGACTAGGGCTGCTCAATGAGCAGTTCTTC. This codes for CASSLRLGLLNEQFF.

The chain uses TRBV21-1 and TRBJ2-1; whether TRBD1, the table's D call, matches the DNA was not checked. TRBV21-1 is a known pseudogene. The CDR3 consists of 13 residues. The CDR3 here is CASTYGQLNEQFF. CDR3 in DNA: TGTGCCAGCACCTACGGACAGCTCAATGAGCAGTTCTTC.

The DNA for the CDR3 is TGCAGTGCCCTCGAGGGGACTCCCGGAGAGACCCAGTACTTC. It codes for CSALEGTPGETQYF. The chain couples TRBV20-1 to TRBJ2-5, with D possibly TRBD2 on 6 matching bases. Germline V CDR1 and CDR2: DFQATT, SNEGSKA (reference sequence). The CDR3 has 14 residues. The V end lost 6 bases, the J end lost 4 bases, and 18 bases lay between the germline ends.

The chain uses TRBV20-1 and TRBJ2-7; TRBD2 matches 7 bases. Germline CDR1 DFQATT, CDR2 SNEGSKA (reference sequence). The trim removed 6 bases at V and 5 bases at J, leaving 16 bases unmatched. The CDR3 has 15 residues. CDR3: CSATQIGRERHEQYF. CDR3 bases: TGCAGTGCCACCCAAATCGGGCGGGAGCGCCACGAGCAGTACTTC.

The V and J genes are TRBV7-9 and TRBJ2-1; 10 nucleotides align to TRBD2. V trimming: 1 base; J trimming: 14 bases; junction bases outside the gene matches: 5. The CDR3 loop spans 13 amino acids. Germline V lookup: CDR1 SEHNR, CDR2 FQNEAQ (reference sequence). The CDR3 DNA reads as TGTGCCAGCAGCTTAGTGCTAGCGGGAGTGGAGTTCTTC. It encodes CASSLVLAGVEFF.

This clonotype was seen a handful of times. The V gene is TRBV6-5, the J gene TRBJ2-1; TRBD2 matches at 14 bases. J lost 7 bases, V lost 6 bases, and 2 bases had no gene match. The CDR3 totals 14 residues. Germline V CDR1 and CDR2: MNHEY, SVGAGI. The CDR3 DNA follows: TGTGCCAGCAGCTGGACTAGCGGGAGGAATGAGCAGTTCTTC. Its translation: CASSWTSGRNEQFF.

Regarding this clonotype: One end of the junction does not line up with germline, which may come from a read error. The chain couples TRBV5-1 to TRBJ2-7; the D is unclear. Germline V gene data show CDR1 as SGHRS and CDR2 as YFSETQ. The CDR3 length is 14 residues. The CDR3 here is CVSSWADSAYEQYF. The CDR3 region has the DNA TGCGTCAGCAGCTGGGCAGATTCGGCCTACGAGCAGTACTTC.

This clonotype showed up just once. J is TRBJ2-2 and V is TRBV7-2; TRBD1 matches at 10 bases. CDR3 size: 16 residues. The junction had 9 bases not matched to a gene; V was cut back by 4 bases and J by 7 bases. The V gene's germline CDR1 is SGHTA and CDR2 FQGNSA. The CDR3, as DNA: TGTGCCAGCAGCTCTCCGACAGGGGGCAATAGCGGGGAGCTGTTTTTT. It codes for CASSSPTGGNSGELFF.

This clonotype was detected only a few times. This sequence joins TRBV3-1 and TRBJ1-5; no clear D. Trimming took 4 bases from V and 2 from J, leaving 9 bases between them. Per the germline V gene, CDR1 is LGHDT and CDR2 is YNNKEL (reference sequence). This CDR3 has 14 residues. CDR3 sequence reads: CASSPGWGNQPQHF. The DNA of the CDR3 is TGTGCCAGCAGCCCCGGGTGGGGCAATCAGCCCCAGCATTTT.